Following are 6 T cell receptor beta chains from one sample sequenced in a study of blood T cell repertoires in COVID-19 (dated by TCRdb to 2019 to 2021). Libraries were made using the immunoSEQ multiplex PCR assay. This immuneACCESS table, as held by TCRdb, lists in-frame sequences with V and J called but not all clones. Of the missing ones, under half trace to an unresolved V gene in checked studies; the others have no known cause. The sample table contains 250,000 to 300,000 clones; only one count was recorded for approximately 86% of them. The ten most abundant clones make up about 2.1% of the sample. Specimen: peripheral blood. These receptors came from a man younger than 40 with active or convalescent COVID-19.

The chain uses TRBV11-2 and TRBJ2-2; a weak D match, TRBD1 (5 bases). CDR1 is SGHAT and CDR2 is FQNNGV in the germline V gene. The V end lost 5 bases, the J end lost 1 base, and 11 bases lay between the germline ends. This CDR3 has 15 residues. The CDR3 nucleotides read TGTGCCAGCAGCCAGTTTGACAGGAACACCGGGGAGCTGTTTTTT. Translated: CASSQFDRNTGELFF.

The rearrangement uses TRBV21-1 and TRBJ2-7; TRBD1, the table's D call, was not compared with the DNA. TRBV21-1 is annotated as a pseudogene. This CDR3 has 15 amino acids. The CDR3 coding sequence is TGTGCCAGCAGCAAAGTGGGACAGCGGTCGGACGAGCAGTACTTC. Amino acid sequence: CASSKVGQRSDEQYF.

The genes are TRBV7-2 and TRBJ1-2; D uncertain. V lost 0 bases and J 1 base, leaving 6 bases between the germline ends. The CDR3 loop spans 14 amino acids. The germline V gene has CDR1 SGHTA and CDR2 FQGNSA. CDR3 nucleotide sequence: TGTGCCAGCAGCTTAGCGCAGCGTAACTATGGCTACACCTTC. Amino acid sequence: CASSLAQRNYGYTF.

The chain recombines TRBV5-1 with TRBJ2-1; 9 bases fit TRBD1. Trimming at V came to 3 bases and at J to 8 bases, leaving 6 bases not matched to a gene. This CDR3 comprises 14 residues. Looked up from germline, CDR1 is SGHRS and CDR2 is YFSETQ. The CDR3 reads CASSWGGQGYEQFF. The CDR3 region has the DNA TGCGCCAGCAGCTGGGGGGGACAGGGCTATGAGCAGTTCTTC. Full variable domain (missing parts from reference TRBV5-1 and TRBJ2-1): KAGVTQTPRYLIKTRGQQVTLSCSPISGHRSVSWYQQTPGQGLQFLFEYFSETQRNKGNFPGRFSGRQFSNSRSEMNVSTLELGDSALYLCASSWGGQGYEQFFGPGTRLTVL.

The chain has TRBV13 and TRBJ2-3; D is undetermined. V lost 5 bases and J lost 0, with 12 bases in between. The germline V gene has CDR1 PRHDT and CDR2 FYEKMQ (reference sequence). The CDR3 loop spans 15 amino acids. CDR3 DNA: TGTGCCAGCAGCAATATAGAGACTAGCACAGATACGCAGTATTTT. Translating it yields CASSNIETSTDTQYF.

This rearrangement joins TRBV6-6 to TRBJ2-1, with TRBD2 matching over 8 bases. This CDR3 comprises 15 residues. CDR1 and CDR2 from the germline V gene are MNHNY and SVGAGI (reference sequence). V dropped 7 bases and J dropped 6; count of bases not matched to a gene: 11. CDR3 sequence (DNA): TGTGCCAGCATGCTAGCGGGCGAAGATCTCAATGAGCAGTTCTTC. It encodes CASMLAGEDLNEQFF.